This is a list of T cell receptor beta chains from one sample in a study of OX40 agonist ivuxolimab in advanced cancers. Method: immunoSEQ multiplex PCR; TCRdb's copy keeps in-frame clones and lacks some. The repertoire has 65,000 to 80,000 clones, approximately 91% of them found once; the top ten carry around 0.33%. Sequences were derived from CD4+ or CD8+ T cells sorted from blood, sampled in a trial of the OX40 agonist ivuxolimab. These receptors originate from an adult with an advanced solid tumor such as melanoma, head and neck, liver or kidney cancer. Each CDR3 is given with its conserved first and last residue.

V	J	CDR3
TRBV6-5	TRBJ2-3	CASSYSLPHTDTQYF
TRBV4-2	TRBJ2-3	CASSQTGGFTDTQYF
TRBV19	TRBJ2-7	CASSTSGLHSYEQYF
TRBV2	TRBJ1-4	CASNQQGAWEKLFF
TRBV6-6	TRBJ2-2	CASRTGQGIGELFF
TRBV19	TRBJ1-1	CASSIYRTNTEAFF
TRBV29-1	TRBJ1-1	CSVAVGVGTEAFF
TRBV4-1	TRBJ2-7	CASSPNQNAGGEQYF
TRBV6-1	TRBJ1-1	CASRGGQGSEAFF
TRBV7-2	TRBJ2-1	CASSARRSSGISYNEQFF
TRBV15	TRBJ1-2	CATSRDLTFGYTF
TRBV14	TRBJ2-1	CASSQVRDRYNEQFF
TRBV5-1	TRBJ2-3	CASSNRGGGSTDTQYF
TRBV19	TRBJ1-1	CASSADRWNTEAFF
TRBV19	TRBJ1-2	CASSIPLSYGYTF
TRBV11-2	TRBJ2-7	CATRLAGAYEQYF
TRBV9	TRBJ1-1	CASSGSTNTEAFF
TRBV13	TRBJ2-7	CASSLSWEAYEQYF
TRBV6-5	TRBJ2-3	CASSYWGSSTDTQYF
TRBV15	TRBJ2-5	CATSREPTSRGQETQYF
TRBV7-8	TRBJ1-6	CASSSQDGVNSPLHF